These 5 T cell receptor beta chains came from one sample sequenced in a study of blood T cell repertoires in COVID-19. Profiled with immunoSEQ multiplex PCR; TCRdb holds only in-frame clones, not every one. This table has more than 110,000 clones, about 80% appearing once. Source material: PBMCs or T cells enriched from blood (not recorded which). These receptors were taken from a woman between 45 and 65 years old who had recovered from COVID-19.

The J gene is TRBJ1-1, the V gene TRBV4-1, with TRBD1 matching 8 bases. The CDR3 runs 14 residues. The V gene end was trimmed by 1 base and the J gene end by 7 bases; junction bases not matched to a gene: 5. Germline V gene lookup returns CDR1 MGHRA and CDR2 YSYEKL. The CDR3 loop is CASSQGQGAGEAFF. As DNA, the CDR3 is TGCGCCAGCAGCCAAGGCCAGGGGGCAGGTGAAGCTTTCTTT.

The table lists this clone with a count of one. This chain joins TRBV25-1 and TRBJ1-1, with D unresolved. The CDR3 runs to 18 residues. With 2 bases removed from V and 0 bases from J, the gap between germline ends came to 19 bases. Germline V gene data show CDR1 as MGHDK and CDR2 as SYGVNS. The DNA of the CDR3 is TGTGCCAGCAGTGAAAAGGGTACGGGGTGGGCTGTGAACACTGAAGCTTTCTTT. It specifies CASSEKGTGWAVNTEAFF.

The rearrangement links TRBV11-1 to TRBJ2-7; 8 bases are shared with TRBD1. This CDR3 contains 14 residues. The germline V gene has CDR1 SGHAT and CDR2 FQDESV (reference sequence). V lost 5 bases and J lost 2; bases outside the gene matches: 5. CDR3 protein: CASSTTTGAYEQYF. DNA for the CDR3: TGTGCCAGCAGCACCACGACAGGGGCCTACGAGCAGTACTTC.

This clone has a handful of counts. The V call is TRBV7-9, the J call TRBJ2-7, with D maybe TRBD1 (5 bases). V was clipped by 5 bases and J by 5 bases, with 16 bases between them. This CDR3 is built from 14 residues. Germline lookup yields CDR1 SEHNR and CDR2 FQNEAQ (reference sequence). CDR3 nucleotide sequence: TGTGCCAGCAGCGTAGGGGTGCAGGGCCACGAGCAGTACGTC. Translated, it gives CASSVGVQGHEQYV.

J is TRBJ2-1 and V is TRBV21-1; TRBD2 is taken as the D call from the table, unchecked against the DNA. TRBV21-1 is listed as a pseudogene. This CDR3 region has 15 residues. In DNA, the CDR3 is TGTGCCAGCAAAATTAAACTAGCGGGGAACAATGAGCAGTTCTTC. Residues: CASKIKLAGNNEQFF.